The rows below give T cell receptor beta chains drawn from one sample of a study of CD8 T cells in Susac syndrome. TCRdb reanalysed the immunoSEQ multiplex PCR reads using MiXCR and keeps one entry per CDR3 protein. Altogether roughly 80,000 distinct CDR3 sequences are present, around 94% being singletons, with the ten largest covering roughly 0.27%. The sample consisted of CD8+ T cells from PBMCs. Receptors were obtained from a human donor in good health. Both conserved end residues are part of each CDR3. The D gene is left open where the match is weak. Clone size is not always given. Where it is, it says once, few, many or a class for expanded clones.

d_gene: TRBD1; v_gene: TRBV5-6; j_gene: TRBJ1-1; abundance: .; CDR3aa: CASSSTPAGQYTEAFF; CDR3nt: TGTGCCAGCAGCTCCACACCTGCGGGACAGTACACTGAAGCTTTCTTT
d_gene: .; v_gene: TRBV7-9; j_gene: TRBJ2-3; abundance: .; CDR3aa: CASSSPDSEGDTQYF; CDR3nt: TGTGCCAGCAGCTCCCCGGACTCCGAGGGAGATACGCAGTATTTT
d_gene: TRBD1; v_gene: TRBV30; j_gene: TRBJ1-1; abundance: .; CDR3aa: CASYRDSHSTEAFF; CDR3nt: TGTGCCTCATATAGGGACAGCCATTCCACTGAAGCTTTCTTT
d_gene: .; v_gene: TRBV18; j_gene: TRBJ2-1; abundance: .; CDR3aa: CASTLYTSGYLPEQFF; CDR3nt: TGTGCCAGCACACTATATACTTCAGGGTATCTTCCTGAGCAGTTCTTC
d_gene: TRBD1; v_gene: TRBV4-2; j_gene: TRBJ1-1; abundance: .; CDR3aa: CASSQVRTGGTEAFF; CDR3nt: TGTGCCAGCAGCCAAGTCCGGACAGGGGGCACTGAAGCTTTCTTT
d_gene: .; v_gene: TRBV9; j_gene: TRBJ1-2; abundance: .; CDR3aa: CASSAYRANYGYTF; CDR3nt: TGTGCCAGCAGCGCTTACAGGGCTAACTATGGCTACACCTTC
d_gene: TRBD1; v_gene: TRBV6-1; j_gene: TRBJ1-2; abundance: few; CDR3aa: CASSDEGQGRYGYTF; CDR3nt: TGTGCCAGCAGTGACGAGGGACAGGGGAGGTATGGCTACACCTTC
d_gene: .; v_gene: TRBV27; j_gene: TRBJ2-7; abundance: once; CDR3aa: CASTSGAFYEQYF; CDR3nt: TGTGCCAGCACCTCGGGCGCCTTCTACGAGCAGTACTTC
d_gene: .; v_gene: TRBV9; j_gene: TRBJ2-7; abundance: .; CDR3aa: CASSPSPSHEQYF; CDR3nt: TGTGCCAGCAGCCCCTCCCCTAGCCACGAGCAGTACTTC
d_gene: .; v_gene: TRBV28; j_gene: TRBJ1-2; abundance: .; CDR3aa: CASIAWRGLGYGYTF; CDR3nt: TGTGCCAGCATTGCGTGGAGGGGTCTGGGCTATGGCTACACCTTC
d_gene: .; v_gene: TRBV13; j_gene: TRBJ2-1; abundance: .; CDR3aa: CASSLVRGPYNEQFF; CDR3nt: TGTGCCAGCAGCTTAGTGCGGGGGCCTTACAATGAGCAGTTCTTC
d_gene: .; v_gene: TRBV4-3; j_gene: TRBJ2-1; abundance: .; CDR3aa: CASSEGWSSYNEQFF; CDR3nt: TGCGCCAGCAGTGAGGGGTGGTCCTCCTACAATGAGCAGTTCTTC
d_gene: .; v_gene: TRBV2; j_gene: TRBJ1-2; abundance: .; CDR3aa: CASPEGFLNYGYTF; CDR3nt: TGTGCCAGCCCCGAGGGGTTCCTTAACTATGGCTACACCTTC
d_gene: .; v_gene: TRBV5-1; j_gene: TRBJ2-3; abundance: .; CDR3aa: CASSSWDSTSTDTQYF; CDR3nt: TGCGCCAGCAGCTCCTGGGACTCCACTAGCACAGATACGCAGTATTTT
d_gene: .; v_gene: TRBV5-4; j_gene: TRBJ2-1; abundance: .; CDR3aa: CAAAGSDTPYNEQFF; CDR3nt: TGTGCTGCCGCTGGATCGGACACTCCCTACAATGAGCAGTTCTTC
d_gene: TRBD1; v_gene: TRBV6-6; j_gene: TRBJ2-1; abundance: .; CDR3aa: CASSPRQGRYNEQFF; CDR3nt: TGTGCCAGCAGTCCTAGACAGGGTCGGTACAATGAGCAGTTCTTC
d_gene: .; v_gene: TRBV6-5; j_gene: TRBJ2-3; abundance: once; CDR3aa: CASSYSGGTDTQYF; CDR3nt: TGTGCCAGCAGTTACTCTGGAGGTACAGATACGCAGTATTTT
d_gene: .; v_gene: TRBV20-1; j_gene: TRBJ1-2; abundance: .; CDR3aa: CSARDSGDPYRLYGYTF; CDR3nt: TGCAGTGCTAGAGATTCAGGCGACCCCTACCGTCTCTATGGCTACACCTTC
d_gene: TRBD1; v_gene: TRBV10-3; j_gene: TRBJ1-2; abundance: .; CDR3aa: CAISDGKGANYGYTF; CDR3nt: TGTGCCATCAGTGACGGGAAGGGGGCCAACTATGGCTACACCTTC
d_gene: .; v_gene: TRBV15; j_gene: TRBJ2-1; abundance: .; CDR3aa: CATSRDSTGAPWTNEQFF; CDR3nt: TGTGCCACCAGCAGAGATTCGACGGGAGCCCCGTGGACCAATGAGCAGTTCTTC
d_gene: .; v_gene: TRBV7-2; j_gene: TRBJ1-1; abundance: .; CDR3aa: CASSFGLWEAFF; CDR3nt: TGTGCCAGCAGCTTTGGGCTTTGGGAAGCTTTCTTT
d_gene: .; v_gene: TRBV4-3; j_gene: TRBJ2-7; abundance: once; CDR3aa: CASSQGPYYEQYF; CDR3nt: TGCGCCAGCAGCCAAGGCCCATACTACGAGCAGTACTTC
d_gene: .; v_gene: TRBV9; j_gene: TRBJ2-3; abundance: .; CDR3aa: CASSVQEGTDTQYF; CDR3nt: TGTGCCAGCAGCGTACAGGAGGGCACAGATACGCAGTATTTT
d_gene: TRBD1; v_gene: TRBV6-1; j_gene: TRBJ1-6; abundance: .; CDR3aa: CASIPGSGDRQSPLHF; CDR3nt: TGTGCCAGCATACCTGGGAGCGGGGACAGGCAATCACCCCTCCACTTT
d_gene: .; v_gene: TRBV7-9; j_gene: TRBJ2-1; abundance: .; CDR3aa: CASSSPQEQFF; CDR3nt: TGTGCCAGCAGCTCCCCCCAGGAGCAGTTCTTC
d_gene: .; v_gene: TRBV27; j_gene: TRBJ2-1; abundance: .; CDR3aa: CASSSPNRNEQFF; CDR3nt: TGTGCCAGCAGTTCCCCTAATAGGAATGAGCAGTTCTTC
d_gene: .; v_gene: TRBV7-9; j_gene: TRBJ1-1; abundance: .; CDR3aa: CASSLAERGTEAFF; CDR3nt: TGTGCCAGCAGCTTAGCTGAGAGGGGCACTGAAGCTTTCTTT
d_gene: .; v_gene: TRBV4-1; j_gene: TRBJ1-1; abundance: .; CDR3aa: CASSQGRGAFF; CDR3nt: TGCGCCAGCAGCCAAGGGCGTGGGGCTTTCTTT
d_gene: TRBD2; v_gene: TRBV4-1; j_gene: TRBJ2-2; abundance: .; CDR3aa: CASSHGASGSGKELFF; CDR3nt: TGCGCCAGCAGCCACGGGGCTAGCGGGAGCGGCAAGGAGCTGTTTTTT
d_gene: .; v_gene: TRBV30; j_gene: TRBJ1-1; abundance: .; CDR3aa: CAWGGGIGMNTEAFF; CDR3nt: TGTGCCTGGGGGGGAGGTATCGGCATGAACACTGAAGCTTTCTTT
d_gene: .; v_gene: TRBV20-1; j_gene: TRBJ1-5; abundance: .; CDR3aa: CSAEGGGGQPQHF; CDR3nt: TGCAGTGCGGAGGGAGGGGGAGGACAGCCCCAGCATTTT
d_gene: .; v_gene: TRBV4-2; j_gene: TRBJ1-4; abundance: .; CDR3aa: CASSQDVGVMWEKLFF; CDR3nt: TGTGCCAGCAGCCAAGATGTGGGGGTGATGTGGGAAAAACTGTTTTTT
d_gene: TRBD2; v_gene: TRBV6-1; j_gene: TRBJ2-3; abundance: few; CDR3aa: CASSDSLAGADTQYF; CDR3nt: TGTGCCAGCAGTGACTCTCTAGCGGGAGCAGATACGCAGTATTTT
d_gene: TRBD2; v_gene: TRBV7-9; j_gene: TRBJ2-1; abundance: .; CDR3aa: CASSSLAGADYNEQFF; CDR3nt: TGTGCCAGCAGCTCCTTAGCGGGAGCTGATTACAATGAGCAGTTCTTC
d_gene: .; v_gene: TRBV14; j_gene: TRBJ2-1; abundance: .; CDR3aa: CASSDRSRRNEQFF; CDR3nt: TGTGCCAGCAGCGACCGATCCCGCCGCAATGAGCAGTTCTTC
d_gene: .; v_gene: TRBV11-2; j_gene: TRBJ2-5; abundance: few; CDR3aa: CASSLVLETQYF; CDR3nt: TGTGCCAGCAGCTTAGTTTTGGAGACCCAGTACTTC
d_gene: .; v_gene: TRBV11-2; j_gene: TRBJ2-7; abundance: once; CDR3aa: CASSYGGTVTYEQYF; CDR3nt: TGTGCCAGCAGCTACGGGGGTACGGTAACCTACGAGCAGTACTTC
d_gene: .; v_gene: TRBV7-9; j_gene: TRBJ1-1; abundance: .; CDR3aa: CASSLARGQLMNTEAFF; CDR3nt: TGTGCCAGCAGCTTAGCGCGTGGACAGCTCATGAACACTGAAGCTTTCTTT
d_gene: TRBD2; v_gene: TRBV5-1; j_gene: TRBJ2-3; abundance: .; CDR3aa: CASSLASAGGPQDTQYF; CDR3nt: TGCGCCAGCAGCTTGGCGTCTGCGGGGGGGCCTCAAGATACGCAGTATTTT
d_gene: TRBD2; v_gene: TRBV4-1; j_gene: TRBJ2-1; abundance: .; CDR3aa: CASSLPSGGYNEQFF; CDR3nt: TGCGCCAGCAGCCTACCTAGCGGGGGTTACAATGAGCAGTTCTTC
d_gene: TRBD2; v_gene: TRBV27; j_gene: TRBJ2-1; abundance: once; CDR3aa: CASSSFSGSSNEQFF; CDR3nt: TGTGCCAGCAGTTCATTTAGCGGGAGCTCCAATGAGCAGTTCTTC
d_gene: .; v_gene: TRBV29-1; j_gene: TRBJ2-5; abundance: .; CDR3aa: CSVDTPNQETQYF; CDR3nt: TGCAGCGTGGACACACCAAACCAAGAGACCCAGTACTTC
d_gene: .; v_gene: TRBV2; j_gene: TRBJ1-2; abundance: .; CDR3aa: CASIGGGHGYTF; CDR3nt: TGTGCCAGCATTGGGGGAGGCCATGGCTACACCTTC
d_gene: .; v_gene: TRBV20-1; j_gene: TRBJ2-1; abundance: .; CDR3aa: CSAREGFGSSSYNEQFF; CDR3nt: TGCAGTGCTAGAGAGGGTTTCGGATCCAGCTCCTACAATGAGCAGTTCTTC
d_gene: TRBD2; v_gene: TRBV5-4; j_gene: TRBJ2-2; abundance: .; CDR3aa: CASSLRWAGGSTTGELFF; CDR3nt: TGTGCCAGCAGCCTCAGATGGGCGGGAGGGAGTACGACCGGGGAGCTGTTTTTT